This T cell receptor beta chain stems from a study of blood T cell repertoires in COVID-19. Study-wide context: Acute and convalescent COVID-19 specimens originated in the United States, Italy and Spain. T cells, B-cell-depleted T cells, or PBMCs provided the cDNA or gDNA that served as material.

Original data processing: Reference gene primer amplification gave nucleated cell count estimates. This table comes from immunoSEQ multiplex PCR, and its TCRdb copy is limited to in-frame clones, with some not included. V and J calls and clone size are given by that table; D and trimming were obtained from the DNA. The data show about 170,000 clones, with roughly 86% seen just once and roughly 3.4% held by the top ten. Looked up from germline, CDR1 is MGHRA and CDR2 is YSYEKL. V shed 4 bases and J shed 5 bases, with 17 bases lying between them. There are 15 residues in the CDR3. This clonotype was sampled from a man between 65 and 85 years old with acute or convalescent COVID-19. The chain joins TRBV4-1 to TRBJ2-5; weak D call: TRBD2 (7 bases). Sequencing was done on a sample of peripheral blood. CDR3 DNA sequence: TGCGCCAGCAGCCCTACACCGGGGGGCCTGGAGACCCAGTACTTC. It is translated as CASSPTPGGLETQYF.